This TCR beta chain emerged from a study of shared clonotypes between healthy human individuals. Looking at the study overall: Donors consisted of a couple of women and three men between 18 and 49. General observations from the study: Generation of non-shared clonotypes was less probable than generation of clonotypes shared by all four donors.

On this clone itself: Its antigen remains unidentified.

Germline values: CDR1 ENHRY, CDR2 SYGVKD. V was clipped by 6 bases and J by 6 bases; unmatched bases: 12. The CDR3 consists of 16 residues. Terminally differentiated effector memory CD45RA+ cells were excluded from the naive CD8 cells, which were CD45RO-negative and positively selected for CCR7. Several immunoSEQ 96-well plates shared each subset's DNA, each plate a replicate. On sorted subsets, replicate PCRs used 200 to 250 ng DNA, or 25,000 to 35,000 T cell genomes. Sequenced by immunoSEQ multiplex PCR; TCRdb stores in-frame clones only, minus some. The table lists about 2.1 million clones, roughly 93% of them singletons.

This clonotype originated in a man aged 18 to 29 in good health. Some clones in this sample may be carry-over from other donors' samples. Sequencing input: naive CD8+ T cells from PBMCs. This rearrangement joins TRBV10-3 to TRBJ2-1; TRBD2 agrees at 9 bases. CDR3 amino acids: CAISPLLAGGLNEQFF. The CDR3, as DNA: TGTGCCATCAGCCCCTTGCTGGCGGGAGGGCTCAATGAGCAGTTCTTC.